Described below is a single TCR beta chain sequence and its context. The record originates from a study of technical replicates of blood from a handful of donors. V was pared by 1 base and J by 3 bases, with 10 bases between. The CDR3 is 14 residues long. The V gene's germline CDR1 is SEHNR and CDR2 FQNEAQ (reference sequence). TCRdb's copy holds only in-frame clones and misses some; the assay was immunoSEQ multiplex PCR. The repertoire holds under 85,000 clones, with over 90% as singletons. This TCR derives from a human donor in good health. The rearrangement links TRBV7-9 to TRBJ2-7; a weak D match, TRBD2 (6 bases). Sequencing input: T cells isolated from PBMCs. The CDR3 DNA is TGTGCCAGCAGCTTAGGTCGGGAGATCTACGAGCAGTACTTC. Protein: CASSLGREIYEQYF.